This paragraph covers one T cell receptor beta chain sequence. Its antigen is unidentified. This entry comes from a study of cytomegalovirus exposure and HLA in healthy donors. Study in general: Researchers found that under 90% of almost 400 genotyped donors fell within the Caucasian-associated ancestry cluster.

Study-level findings and limits: Sequencing depth roughly uniform across donors was assumed in presence/absence analyses. On later analysis, the bulk of CMV-associated TCR beta chains appeared to be HLA-restricted. According to an earlier analysis, most TCR beta V segments yielded productive rearrangements about 87% or about 30% of the time.

Germline CDR1 is MNHNY and CDR2 is SVGAGI (reference sequence). Trimming removed 4 bases from V and 1 base from J, with 7 bases in between. CDR3 length equals 13 residues. The PCR had 60 Vbeta and 13 Jbeta primers. TCRdb's copy holds only in-frame clones and misses some; the assay was immunoSEQ multiplex PCR. The data hold about 140,000 clones, with 70% to 85% observed a single time. The TCR originated in a man between 25 and 39 years old in good health and CMV-seropositive. This sequence joins TRBV6-6 and TRBJ1-1; the D gene is possibly TRBD1 (5 bases). Material for sequencing was PBMCs. The CDR3 sequence is CASSSDTNTEAFF. CDR3 bases: TGTGCCAGCAGTTCGGACACGAACACTGAAGCTTTCTTT.